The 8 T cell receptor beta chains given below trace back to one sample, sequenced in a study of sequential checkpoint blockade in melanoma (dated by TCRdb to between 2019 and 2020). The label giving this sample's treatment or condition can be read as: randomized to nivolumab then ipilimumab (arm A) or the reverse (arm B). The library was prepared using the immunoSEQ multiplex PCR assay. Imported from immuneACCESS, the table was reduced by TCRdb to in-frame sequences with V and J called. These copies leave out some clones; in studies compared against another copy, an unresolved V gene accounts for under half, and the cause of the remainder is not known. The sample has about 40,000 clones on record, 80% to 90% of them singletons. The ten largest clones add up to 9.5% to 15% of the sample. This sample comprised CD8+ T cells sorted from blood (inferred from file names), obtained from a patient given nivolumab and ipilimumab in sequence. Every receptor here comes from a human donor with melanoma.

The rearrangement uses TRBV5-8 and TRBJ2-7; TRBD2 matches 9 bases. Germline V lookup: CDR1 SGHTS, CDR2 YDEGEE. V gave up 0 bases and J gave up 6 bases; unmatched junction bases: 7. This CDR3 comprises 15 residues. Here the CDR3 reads CASSLEASGTLEQYV. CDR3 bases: TGTGCCAGCAGCTTGGAGGCTAGCGGGACACTCGAGCAGTACGTC.

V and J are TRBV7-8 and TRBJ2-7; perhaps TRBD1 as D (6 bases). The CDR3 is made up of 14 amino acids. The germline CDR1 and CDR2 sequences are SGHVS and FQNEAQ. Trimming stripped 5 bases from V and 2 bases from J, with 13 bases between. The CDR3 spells CASSQTGTPYEQYF. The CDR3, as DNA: TGTGCCAGCAGCCAGACCGGGACACCCTACGAGCAGTACTTC.

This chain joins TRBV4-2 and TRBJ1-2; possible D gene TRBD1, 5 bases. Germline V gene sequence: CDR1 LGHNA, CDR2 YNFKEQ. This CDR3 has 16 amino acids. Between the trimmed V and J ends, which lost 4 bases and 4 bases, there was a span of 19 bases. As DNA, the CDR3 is TGTGCCAGCAGCCCCTACCTGGGCCAGGGAGGCTATGGCTACACCTTC. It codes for CASSPYLGQGGYGYTF.

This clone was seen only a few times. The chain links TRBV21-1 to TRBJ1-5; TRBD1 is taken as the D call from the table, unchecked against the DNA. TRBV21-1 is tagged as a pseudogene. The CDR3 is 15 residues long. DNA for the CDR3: TGTGCCAGCATTGAGAGGGGGCGGAGCAATCAGCCCCAGCATTTT. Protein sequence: CASIERGRSNQPQHF.

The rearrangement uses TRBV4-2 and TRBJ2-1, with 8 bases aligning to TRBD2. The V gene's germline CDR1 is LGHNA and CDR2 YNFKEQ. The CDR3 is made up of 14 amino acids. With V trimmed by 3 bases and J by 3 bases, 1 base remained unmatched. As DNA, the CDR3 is TGTGCCAGCAGCCACAGCGGGGGCTACAATGAGCAGTTCTTC. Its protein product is CASSHSGGYNEQFF.

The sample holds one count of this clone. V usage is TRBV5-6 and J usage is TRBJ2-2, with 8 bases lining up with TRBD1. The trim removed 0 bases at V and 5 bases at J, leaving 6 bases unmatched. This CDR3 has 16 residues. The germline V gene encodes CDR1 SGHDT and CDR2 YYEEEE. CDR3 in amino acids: CASSLGSGGITGELFF. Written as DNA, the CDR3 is TGTGCCAGCAGCTTGGGGTCAGGGGGCATAACCGGGGAGCTGTTTTTT. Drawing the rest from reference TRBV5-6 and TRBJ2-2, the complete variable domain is DAGVTQSPTHLIKTRGQQVTLRCSPKSGHDTVSWYQQALGQGPQFIFQYYEEEERQRGNFPDRFSGHQFPNYSSELNVNALLLGDSALYLCASSLGSGGITGELFFGEGSRLTVL.

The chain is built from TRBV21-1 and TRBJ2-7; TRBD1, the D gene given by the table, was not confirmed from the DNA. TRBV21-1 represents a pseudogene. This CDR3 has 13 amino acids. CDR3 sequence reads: CASSKGTDYEQYV. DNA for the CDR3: TGTGCCAGCAGCAAAGGGACAGACTACGAGCAGTACGTC.

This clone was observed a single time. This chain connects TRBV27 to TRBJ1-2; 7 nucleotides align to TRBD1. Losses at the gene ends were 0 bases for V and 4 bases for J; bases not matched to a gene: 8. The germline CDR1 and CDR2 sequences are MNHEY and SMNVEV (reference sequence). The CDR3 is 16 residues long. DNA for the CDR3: TGTGCCAGCAGTTTATCGATGTCAGGGGGTGGCTATGGCTACACCTTC. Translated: CASSLSMSGGGYGYTF.